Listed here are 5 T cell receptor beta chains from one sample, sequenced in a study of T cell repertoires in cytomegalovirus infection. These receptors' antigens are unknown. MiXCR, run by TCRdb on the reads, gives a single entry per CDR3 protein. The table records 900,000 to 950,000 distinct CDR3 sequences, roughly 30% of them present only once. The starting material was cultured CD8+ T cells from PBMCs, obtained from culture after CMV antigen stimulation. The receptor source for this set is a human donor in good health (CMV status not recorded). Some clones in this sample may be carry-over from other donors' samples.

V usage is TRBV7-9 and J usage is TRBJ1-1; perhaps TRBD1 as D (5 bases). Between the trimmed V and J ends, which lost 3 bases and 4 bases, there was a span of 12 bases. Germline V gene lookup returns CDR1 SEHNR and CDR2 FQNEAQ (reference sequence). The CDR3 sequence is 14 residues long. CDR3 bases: TGTGCCAGCAGCTTCCTACACGACAGCACTGAAGCTTTCTTT. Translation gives CASSFLHDSTEAFF. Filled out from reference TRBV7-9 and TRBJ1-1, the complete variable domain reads DTGVSQNPRHKITKRGQNVTFRCDPISEHNRLYWYRQTLGQGPEFLTYFQNEAQLEKSRLLSDRFSAERPKGSFSTLEIQRTEQGDSAMYLCASSFLHDSTEAFFGQGTRLTVV.

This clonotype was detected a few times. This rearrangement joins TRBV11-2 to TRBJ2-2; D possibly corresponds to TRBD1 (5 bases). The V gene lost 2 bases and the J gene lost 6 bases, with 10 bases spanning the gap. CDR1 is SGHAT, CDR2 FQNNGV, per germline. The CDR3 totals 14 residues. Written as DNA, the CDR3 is TGTGCCAGCAGCTTATTCAGGGTGGCCGGGGAGCTGTTTTTT. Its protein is CASSLFRVAGELFF.

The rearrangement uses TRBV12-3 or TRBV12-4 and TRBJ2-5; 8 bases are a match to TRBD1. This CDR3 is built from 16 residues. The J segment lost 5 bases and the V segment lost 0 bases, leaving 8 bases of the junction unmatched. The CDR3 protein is CASSLAPTGVIETQYF. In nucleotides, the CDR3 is TGTGCCAGCAGTTTAGCTCCGACAGGGGTCATCGAGACCCAGTACTTC.

DNA of the CDR3: TGTGCCAGCAGCTCCGAAGGGGCTTGGAGTTCACCCCTCCACTTT. It encodes CASSSEGAWSSPLHF. The genes are TRBV9 and TRBJ1-6, with TRBD1 as a possible D gene (5 bases). Trimming pared 4 bases from V and 9 bases from J, leaving 17 bases between. Germline V lookup: CDR1 SGDLS, CDR2 YYNGEE. CDR3 length equals 15 residues.

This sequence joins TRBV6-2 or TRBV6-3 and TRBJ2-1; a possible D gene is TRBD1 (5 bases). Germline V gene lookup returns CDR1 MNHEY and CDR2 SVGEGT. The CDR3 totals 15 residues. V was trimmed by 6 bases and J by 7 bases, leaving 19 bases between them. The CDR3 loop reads CASRPQVPPGNEQFF. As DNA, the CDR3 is TGTGCCAGCAGGCCACAGGTTCCCCCCGGGAATGAGCAGTTCTTC.